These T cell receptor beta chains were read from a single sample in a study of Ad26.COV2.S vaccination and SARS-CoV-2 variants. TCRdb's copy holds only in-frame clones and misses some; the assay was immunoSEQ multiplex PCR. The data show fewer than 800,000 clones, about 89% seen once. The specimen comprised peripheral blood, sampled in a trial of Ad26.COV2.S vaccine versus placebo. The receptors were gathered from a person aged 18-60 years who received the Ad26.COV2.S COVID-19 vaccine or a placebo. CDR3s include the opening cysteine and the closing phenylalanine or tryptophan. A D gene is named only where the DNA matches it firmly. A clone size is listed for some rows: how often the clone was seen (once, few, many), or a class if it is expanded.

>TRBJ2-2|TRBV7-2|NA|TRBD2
TGTGCCAGCAGCTCTAGCGGGCCGAACACCGGGGAGCTGTTTTTT
CASSSSGPNTGELFF
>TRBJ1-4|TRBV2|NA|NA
TGTGCCAGCAGTGTCCAGGGGTTTAATGAAAAACTGTTTTTT
CASSVQGFNEKLFF
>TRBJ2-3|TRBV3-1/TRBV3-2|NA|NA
TGTGCCAGCAGCCAGGTCCGAGCCCTGGGGGAAGATACGCAGTATTTT
CASSQVRALGEDTQYF
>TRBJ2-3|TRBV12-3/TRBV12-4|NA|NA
TGTGCCAGCAGCACTGAGAATACGCAGTATTTT
CASSTENTQYF
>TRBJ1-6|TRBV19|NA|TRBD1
TGTGCCACTCAAATGGGACAGGGGATGAATTCACCCCTCCACTTT
CATQMGQGMNSPLHF
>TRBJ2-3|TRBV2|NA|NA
TGTGCCAGCAAGGACAGCCCTAGCACAGATACGCAGTATTTT
CASKDSPSTDTQYF
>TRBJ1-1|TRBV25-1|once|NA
TGTGCCAGCAGTGGAATCTGGGGCGGGAACACTGAAGCTTTCTTT
CASSGIWGGNTEAFF
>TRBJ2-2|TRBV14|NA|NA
TGTGCCAGCAGCCAAGGGGCGCCCGGGGAGCTGTTTTTT
CASSQGAPGELFF
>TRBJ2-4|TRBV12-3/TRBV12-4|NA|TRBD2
TGTGCCAGCAGCGGGGGGGCCAAAAACATTCAGTACTTC
CASSGGAKNIQYF
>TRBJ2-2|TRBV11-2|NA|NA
TGTGCCAGCAGCTTAGTCTACAGGAAGAACACCGGGGAGCTGTTTTTT
CASSLVYRKNTGELFF
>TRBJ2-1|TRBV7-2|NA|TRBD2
TGTGCCAGCAGCTTTAGTGGGCTAGCGGGGGGCCGAACGTTCTTC
CASSFSGLAGGRTFF
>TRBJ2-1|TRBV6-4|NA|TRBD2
TGTGCCAGCAGTGGTCAAGCGGGAGGGTACAATGAGCAGTTCTTC
CASSGQAGGYNEQFF
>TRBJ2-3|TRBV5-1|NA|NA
TGCGCCAGCAGCTTGGAAGGACGTATGGAAGGGGGCACAGATACGCAGTATTTT
CASSLEGRMEGGTDTQYF
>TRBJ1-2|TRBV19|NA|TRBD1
TGTGCCAGTAGAGACCCGGGACAGGTGGAAAACTATGGCTACACCTTC
CASRDPGQVENYGYTF
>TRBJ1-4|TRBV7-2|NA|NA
TGTGCCAGCAGCTCCGGGATCTTTAATGAAAAACTGTTTTTT
CASSSGIFNEKLFF
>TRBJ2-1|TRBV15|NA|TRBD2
TGTGCCACCAGCAGAGGAGTGGCGGGAGGGTCCTACAATGAGCAGTTCTTC
CATSRGVAGGSYNEQFF
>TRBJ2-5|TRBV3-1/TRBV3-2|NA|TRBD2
TGTGCCAGCAGGGGACTAGCGGGAGGAGAGACCCAGTACTTC
CASRGLAGGETQYF
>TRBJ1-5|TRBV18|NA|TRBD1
TGTGCCAGCTCACCGACAGGGACCAATCAGCCCCAGCATTTT
CASSPTGTNQPQHF
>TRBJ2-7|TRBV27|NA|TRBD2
TGTGCCAGCGGGGATGGACTAGCGGGCTCCGAGCAGTACTTC
CASGDGLAGSEQYF
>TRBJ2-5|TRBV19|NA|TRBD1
TGTGCCAGTACCGGGACAGGGGGCCGGGAGACCCAGTACTTC
CASTGTGGRETQYF
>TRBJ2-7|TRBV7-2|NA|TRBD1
TGTGCCAGCAGCCAAGCAGGGGGCATGGACGAGCAGTACTTC
CASSQAGGMDEQYF
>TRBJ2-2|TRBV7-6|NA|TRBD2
TGTGCCAGCACGATGGCGGGGGTTGTGGCCGGGGAGCTGTTTTTT
CASTMAGVVAGELFF
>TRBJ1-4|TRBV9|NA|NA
TGTGCCAGCAGCGCCCCGGGGACACCAGACGAAAAACTGTTTTTT
CASSAPGTPDEKLFF
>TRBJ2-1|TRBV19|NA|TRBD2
TGTGCCAGTAGTTTAGGCGGGACTAGCGGGAGTAATGAGCAGTTCTTC
CASSLGGTSGSNEQFF
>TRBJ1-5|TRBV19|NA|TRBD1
TGTGCCAGTAGGGCACAGGGGATGGGCAATCAGCCCCAGCATTTT
CASRAQGMGNQPQHF
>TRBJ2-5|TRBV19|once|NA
TGTGCCAGTGGAATGGGGGACCAAGAGACCCAGTACTTC
CASGMGDQETQYF
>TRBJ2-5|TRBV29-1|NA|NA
TGCAGCGCCTCTCGCCGACTCGCCCAAGAGACCCAGTACTTC
CSASRRLAQETQYF
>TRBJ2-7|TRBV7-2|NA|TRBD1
TGTGCCAGCAGCTTTGGGACAGGGAGCTCCTACGAGCAGTACTTC
CASSFGTGSSYEQYF
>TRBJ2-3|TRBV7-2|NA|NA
TGTGCCAGCAGCTTGGGTACTAGCACAGATACGCAGTATTTT
CASSLGTSTDTQYF